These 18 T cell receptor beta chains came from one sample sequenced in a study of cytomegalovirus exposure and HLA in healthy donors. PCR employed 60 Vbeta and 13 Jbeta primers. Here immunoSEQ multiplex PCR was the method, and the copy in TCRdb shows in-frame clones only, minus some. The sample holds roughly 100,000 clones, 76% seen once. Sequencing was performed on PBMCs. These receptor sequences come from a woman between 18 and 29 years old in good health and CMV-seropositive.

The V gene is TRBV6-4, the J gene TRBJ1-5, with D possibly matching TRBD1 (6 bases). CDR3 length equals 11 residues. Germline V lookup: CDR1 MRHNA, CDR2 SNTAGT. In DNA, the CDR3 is TGTGACCGACAGGGCAATCAGCCCCAGCATTTT. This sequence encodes CDRQGNQPQHF.

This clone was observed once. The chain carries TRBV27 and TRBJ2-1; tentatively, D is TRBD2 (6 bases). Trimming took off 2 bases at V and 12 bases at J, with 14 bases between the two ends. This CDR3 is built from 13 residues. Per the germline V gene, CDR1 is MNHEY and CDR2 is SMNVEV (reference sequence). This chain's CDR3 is CASSLTGVWAQFF. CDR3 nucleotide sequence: TGTGCCAGCAGTTTAACGGGAGTCTGGGCGCAGTTCTTC.

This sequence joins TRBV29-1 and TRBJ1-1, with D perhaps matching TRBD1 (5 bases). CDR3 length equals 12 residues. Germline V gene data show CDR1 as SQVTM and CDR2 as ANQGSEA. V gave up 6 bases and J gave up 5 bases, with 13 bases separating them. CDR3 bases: TGCAGCGTCGGCAGGGTAGGAACTGAAGCTTTCTTT. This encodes CSVGRVGTEAFF.

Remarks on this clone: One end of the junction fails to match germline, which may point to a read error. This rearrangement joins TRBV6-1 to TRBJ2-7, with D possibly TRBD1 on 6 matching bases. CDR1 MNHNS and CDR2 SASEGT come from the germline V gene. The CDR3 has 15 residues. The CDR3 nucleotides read TGTGCCAGCAATGAAGAGGGGACACCGAGCTACGAGCAGTACTTC. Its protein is CASNEEGTPSYEQYF.

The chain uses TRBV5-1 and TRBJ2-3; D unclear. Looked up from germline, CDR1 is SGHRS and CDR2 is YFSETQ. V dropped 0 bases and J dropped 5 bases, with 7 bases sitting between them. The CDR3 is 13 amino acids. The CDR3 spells CASSLERLDTQYF. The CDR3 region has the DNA TGCGCCAGCAGCTTGGAACGGTTAGATACGCAGTATTTT.

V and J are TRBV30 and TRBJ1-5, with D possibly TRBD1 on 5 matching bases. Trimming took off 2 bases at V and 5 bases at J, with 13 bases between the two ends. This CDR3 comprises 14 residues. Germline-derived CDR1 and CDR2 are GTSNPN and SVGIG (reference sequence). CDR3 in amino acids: CAWSYDSSHQPQHF. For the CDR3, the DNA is TGTGCCTGGAGTTACGACAGTTCCCATCAGCCCCAGCATTTT.

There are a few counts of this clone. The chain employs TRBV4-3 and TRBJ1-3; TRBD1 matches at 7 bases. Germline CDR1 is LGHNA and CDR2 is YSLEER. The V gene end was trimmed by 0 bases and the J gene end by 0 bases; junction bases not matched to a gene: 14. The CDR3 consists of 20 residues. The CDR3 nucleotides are TGCGCCAGCAGCCAAGAAATTCAAGGGGGCTTTCGCCGCTCTGGAAACACCATATATTTT. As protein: CASSQEIQGGFRRSGNTIYF.

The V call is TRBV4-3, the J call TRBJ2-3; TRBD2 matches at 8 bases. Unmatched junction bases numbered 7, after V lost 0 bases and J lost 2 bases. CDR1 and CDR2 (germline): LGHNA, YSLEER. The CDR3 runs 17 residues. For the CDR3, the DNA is TGCGCCAGCAGCCAAGAAGCAACTAGCGGACTCACAGATACGCAGTATTTT. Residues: CASSQEATSGLTDTQYF.

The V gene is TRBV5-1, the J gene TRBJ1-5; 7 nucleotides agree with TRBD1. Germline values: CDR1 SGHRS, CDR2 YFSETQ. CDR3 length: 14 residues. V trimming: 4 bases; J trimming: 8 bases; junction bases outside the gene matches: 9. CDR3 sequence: CASSPNRGQEPQHF. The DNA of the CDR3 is TGCGCCAGCAGCCCCAACAGGGGCCAAGAGCCCCAGCATTTT.

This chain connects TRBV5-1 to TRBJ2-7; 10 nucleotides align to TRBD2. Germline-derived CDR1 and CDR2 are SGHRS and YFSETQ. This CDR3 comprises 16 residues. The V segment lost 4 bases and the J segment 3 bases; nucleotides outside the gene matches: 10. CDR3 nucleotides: TGCGCCAGCAGCCCCCGGGTAGCGGGGGGTTTCTACGAGCAGTACTTC. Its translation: CASSPRVAGGFYEQYF.

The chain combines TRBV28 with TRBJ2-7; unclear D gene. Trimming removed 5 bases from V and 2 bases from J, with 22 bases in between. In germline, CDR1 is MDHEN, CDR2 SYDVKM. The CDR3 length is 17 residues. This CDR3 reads CASSPRPFPGSTYEQYF. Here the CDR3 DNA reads TGTGCCAGCAGTCCCCGACCATTTCCCGGGTCGACCTACGAGCAGTACTTC.

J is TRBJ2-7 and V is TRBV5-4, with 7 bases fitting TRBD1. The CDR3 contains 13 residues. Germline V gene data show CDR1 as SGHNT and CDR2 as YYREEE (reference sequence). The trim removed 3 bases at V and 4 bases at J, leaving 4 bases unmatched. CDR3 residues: CASSSGQPYEQYF. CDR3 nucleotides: TGTGCCAGCAGCTCGGGACAGCCTTACGAGCAGTACTTC.

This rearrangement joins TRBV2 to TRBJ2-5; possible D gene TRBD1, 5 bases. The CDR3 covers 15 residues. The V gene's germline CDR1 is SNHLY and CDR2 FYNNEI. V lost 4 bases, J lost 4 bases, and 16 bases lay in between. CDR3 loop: CASSVQAGGGETQYF. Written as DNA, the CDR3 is TGTGCCAGCAGTGTACAGGCAGGTGGCGGAGAGACCCAGTACTTC.

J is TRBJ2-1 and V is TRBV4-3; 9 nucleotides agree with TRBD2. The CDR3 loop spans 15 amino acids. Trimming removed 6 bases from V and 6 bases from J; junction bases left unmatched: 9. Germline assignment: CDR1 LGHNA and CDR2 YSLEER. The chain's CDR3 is CASRAASGTPNEQFF. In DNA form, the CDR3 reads TGCGCCAGCAGGGCCGCTAGCGGGACTCCCAATGAGCAGTTCTTC.

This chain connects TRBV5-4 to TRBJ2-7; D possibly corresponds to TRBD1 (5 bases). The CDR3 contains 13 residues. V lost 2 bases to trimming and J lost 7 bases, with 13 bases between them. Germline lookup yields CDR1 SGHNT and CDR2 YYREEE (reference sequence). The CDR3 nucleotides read TGTGCCAGCAGCTTCAGGCAGGGCGGTGAGCAGTACTTC. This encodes CASSFRQGGEQYF.

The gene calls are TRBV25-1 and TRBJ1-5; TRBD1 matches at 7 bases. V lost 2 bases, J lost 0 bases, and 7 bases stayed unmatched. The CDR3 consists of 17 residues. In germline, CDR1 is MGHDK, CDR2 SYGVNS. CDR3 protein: CASSEGDSNLSNQPQHF. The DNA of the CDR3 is TGTGCCAGCAGTGAAGGGGACAGCAACCTTAGCAATCAGCCCCAGCATTTT. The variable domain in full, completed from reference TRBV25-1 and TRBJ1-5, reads EADIYQTPRYLVIGTGKKITLECSQTMGHDKMYWYQQDPGMELHLIHYSYGVNSTEKGDLSSESTVSRIRTEHFPLTLESARPSHTSQYLCASSEGDSNLSNQPQHFGDGTRLSIL.

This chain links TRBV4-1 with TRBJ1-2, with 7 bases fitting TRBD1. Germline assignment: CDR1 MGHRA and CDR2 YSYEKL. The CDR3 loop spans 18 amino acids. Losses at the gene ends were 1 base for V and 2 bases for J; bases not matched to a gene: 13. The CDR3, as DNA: TGCGCCAGCAGCCAAGTCCCGGGACAGAAGATAGGGAACTATGGCTACACCTTC. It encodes CASSQVPGQKIGNYGYTF.

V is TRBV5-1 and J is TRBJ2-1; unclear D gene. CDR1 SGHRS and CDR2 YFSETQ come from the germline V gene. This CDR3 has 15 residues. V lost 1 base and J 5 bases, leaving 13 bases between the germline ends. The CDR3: CASSLIAERNNEQFF. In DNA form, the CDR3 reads TGCGCCAGCAGCTTGATTGCGGAGAGGAACAATGAGCAGTTCTTC.